The rows below give T cell receptor beta chains drawn from one sample of a study of early T cells in non-severe SARS-CoV-2 infection. One entry per CDR3 protein, called by TCRdb with MiXCR from the 5' RACE reads. The table records about 60,000 distinct CDR3 sequences, 8% to 9.5% of them present only once. The sequenced sample consisted of whole blood. All receptors come from an adult who was a healthcare worker with PCR-confirmed SARS-CoV-2 infection or an uninfected control (not recorded which). Each CDR3 is given with its conserved first and last residue. Fields, in order: J gene, clone size, V gene, D gene, CDR3 DNA, CDR3 protein. The D gene is left open where the match is weak. Size tells how often a clone was seen (once, few, many) or the class of an expanded clone, and some rows leave it out.

TRBJ2-3 many TRBV29-1 NA TGCAGCCCTTGGAATACGCAGTATTTT CSPWNTQYF
TRBJ2-3 many TRBV19 TRBD2 TGTGCCAGTAGTACCGGGACTAGCGGGAGGACAGATACGCAGTATTTT CASSTGTSGRTDTQYF
TRBJ2-1 many TRBV11-2 NA TGTGCCAGCAGCACAAGGGGATATGGGAGATCCTACAATGAGCAGTTCTTC CASSTRGYGRSYNEQFF
TRBJ2-7 NA TRBV20-1 TRBD1 TGCAGTGCTCCCGGGACAGGGGCCTCCTACGAGCAGTACTTC CSAPGTGASYEQYF
TRBJ2-5 few TRBV20-1 NA TGCAGTGCTACGGGGCACCAAGAGACCCAGTACTTC CSATGHQETQYF
TRBJ2-2 few TRBV7-9 NA TGTGCCAGCAGCTTATGGCCCCGGGGGAACACCGGGGAGCTGTTTTTT CASSLWPRGNTGELFF
TRBJ1-6 NA TRBV7-2 TRBD1 TGTGCCAGCAGCCGTCGACAGGGTCAGAATTCACCCCTCCACTTT CASSRRQGQNSPLHF
TRBJ2-7 NA TRBV28 TRBD1 TGTGCCAGCAGACCTACGACAGGGTCCTACGAGCAGTACTTC CASRPTTGSYEQYF
TRBJ2-2 few TRBV29-1 NA TGCAGCGTTGAAATTTGGTTCGGCGGGGAGCTGTTTTTT CSVEIWFGGELFF
TRBJ2-5 few TRBV29-1 TRBD2 TGCAGCGTTGGTCCTTCGTCGGGACTAGTGTCCGGGACCCAGTACTTC CSVGPSSGLVSGTQYF
TRBJ2-7 NA TRBV12-3/TRBV12-4 TRBD2 TGTGCCAGCAGTTTAGCATCGGGAGGAATCCGGTACGAGCAGTACTTC CASSLASGGIRYEQYF
TRBJ1-6 many TRBV12-3/TRBV12-4 TRBD1 TGTGCCAGCAGTTTAGGGGGGCAGGGGGTTTCACCCCTCCACTTT CASSLGGQGVSPLHF
TRBJ1-1 many TRBV28 NA TGTGCCAGCAGTCCCCACGGCCCAGACGCGGAAGCTTTCTTT CASSPHGPDAEAFF
TRBJ2-3 few TRBV6-6 NA TGTGCCAGCATCCCAATACTCCCTAGCACAGATACGCAGTATTTT CASIPILPSTDTQYF
TRBJ2-1 many TRBV7-2 TRBD2 TGTGCCAGCAGCCAAGTGGGACTAGCGGGAGGTTTAGCTTACAATGAGCAGTTCTTC CASSQVGLAGGLAYNEQFF
TRBJ1-2 many TRBV12-5 TRBD1 TGTGCTAGTGGTTTGGTTGTCGGACAGGGAGCTAACTATGGCTACACCTTC CASGLVVGQGANYGYTF
TRBJ1-1 NA TRBV30 NA TGTGCCTGGAGCCGGCCAGGAGGGAACTCTGAAGCTTTCTTT CAWSRPGGNSEAFF
TRBJ2-2 NA TRBV5-6 TRBD1 TGTGCCAGCAGCTTGGCCCGCAGGGGGACCGGGGAGCTGTTTTTT CASSLARRGTGELFF
TRBJ2-7 few TRBV7-9 NA TGTGCCAGCAGCTCCGGGACACACTCCTACGAGCAGTACTTC CASSSGTHSYEQYF
TRBJ2-7 many TRBV6-2/TRBV6-3 NA TGTGCCAGCACGAACAGGGTGGAGCAGTACTTC CASTNRVEQYF
TRBJ1-5 NA TRBV6-2/TRBV6-3 NA TGTGCCAGCAGCCTCAGGGGAGGACAGCCCCAGCATTTT CASSLRGGQPQHF
TRBJ1-5 few TRBV6-2/TRBV6-3 TRBD1 TGTGCCAGCAGTCCGACAGGGGGAAGCAATCAGCCCCAGCATTTT CASSPTGGSNQPQHF
TRBJ2-7 many TRBV7-6 TRBD1 TGTGCCAGCAGCTTAGCGGGGACAGCCTACGAGCAGTACTTC CASSLAGTAYEQYF
TRBJ2-7 NA TRBV12-3/TRBV12-4 NA TGTGCCAGCAGTTTGCAGGACGACGAGCAGTACTTC CASSLQDDEQYF
TRBJ2-5 many TRBV7-3 NA TGTGCCAGCAGCTTATTTGGGGGGCACCAAGAGACCCAGTACTTC CASSLFGGHQETQYF
TRBJ2-2 few TRBV7-2 NA TGTGCCAGCAGGCCCCCGGGACTTGACACCGGGGAGCTGTTTTTT CASRPPGLDTGELFF
TRBJ2-3 NA TRBV29-1 NA TGCAGCGTTGAAGCGGGAGCAGTCGCAGATACGCAGTATTTT CSVEAGAVADTQYF
TRBJ2-3 many TRBV11-3 NA TGTGCCAGCAGCTTAGGTGGGGTTGCAGATACGCAGTATTTT CASSLGGVADTQYF
TRBJ2-3 NA TRBV4-1 NA TGCGCCAGCAGCCAAGGGGCCCGGACAGATACGCAGTATTTT CASSQGARTDTQYF
TRBJ2-2 many TRBV24-1 NA TGTGCCACCAGTGAGTACAGGAACACCGGGGAGCTGTTTTTT CATSEYRNTGELFF
TRBJ1-1 few TRBV3-1 NA TGTGCCAGCAGCCAAAGTTTGGTGAACACTGAAGCTTTCTTT CASSQSLVNTEAFF
TRBJ2-5 NA TRBV30 NA TGTGCCTGGAGTGCCCAACTAGGGGAGACCCAGTACTTC CAWSAQLGETQYF
TRBJ1-6 many TRBV18 TRBD1 TGTGCCAGCTCACCCGGGGACAGCTTCGTTTCACCCCTCCACTTT CASSPGDSFVSPLHF
TRBJ2-7 many TRBV6-2/TRBV6-3 NA TGTGCCAGCAGTTACTCGTGGAACTACGAGCAGTACTTC CASSYSWNYEQYF
TRBJ1-2 many TRBV30 NA TGTGCCTGGGGTCGGACTGGGGGCTACACCTTC CAWGRTGGYTF
TRBJ2-3 NA TRBV25-1 TRBD1 TGTGCCAGCACCCCAGGGGGAGCAGGCACAGATACGCAGTATTTT CASTPGGAGTDTQYF
TRBJ2-1 few TRBV7-2 NA TGTGCCAGCAGCCCACGTTCTAGCTCCTACAATGAGCAGTTCTTC CASSPRSSSYNEQFF
TRBJ2-7 many TRBV4-2 NA TGTGCCAGCAGCCAAGTGGAGTCGGGGAACCCCTACGAGCAGTACTTC CASSQVESGNPYEQYF
TRBJ2-7 many TRBV10-3 NA TGTGCCATCAGTGACAGCAAAACCTACGAGCAGTACTTC CAISDSKTYEQYF
TRBJ2-5 many TRBV6-1 NA TGTGCCAGCAGAGTGGTAGTGAATCCCCAAGAGACCCAGTACTTC CASRVVVNPQETQYF